This TCR beta chain was captured in a study of blood T cell repertoires in COVID-19. Looking at the study overall: COVID-19 samples from acute and convalescent phases originated in the United States, Italy and Spain. PBMCs, B-cell-depleted T cells, or T cells were the source of the cDNA or gDNA that made up the material.

CDR3 length: 14 residues. Germline V gene data show CDR1 as SQVTM and CDR2 as ANQGSEA. V lost 8 bases, J lost 7 bases, and 14 bases stayed unmatched. In the original analysis: Reference gene primers were amplified, and this amplification served to estimate nucleated cell counts. Clones were sequenced by immunoSEQ multiplex PCR, and TCRdb holds only the in-frame ones, with some missing. V and J calls and clone size are given by that table; D and trimming were obtained from the DNA. The data contain over 85,000 clones, more than 75% of them singletons. Specimen: peripheral blood. The chain recombines TRBV29-1 with TRBJ1-2, with 9 bases lining up with TRBD1. The sequence was collected from a woman aged 80 or over with active COVID-19. CDR3 loop: CSHDSGQGAFGYTF. The CDR3 DNA reads TGCAGCCATGACTCGGGACAGGGTGCCTTTGGCTACACCTTC.